These 31 T cell receptor beta chains came from one sample sequenced in a study of T cells after yellow fever vaccination. Each CDR3 protein gets one entry after TCRdb re-called the 5' RACE reads with MiXCR. The sample lists approximately 550,000 distinct CDR3 sequences, under 25% occurring once. The sample in question was PBMCs, obtained 15 days after the yellow fever booster vaccination. Receptor source: a man in his thirties or forties who received the YFV17D yellow fever vaccine.

This clonotype was counted ten times or more. The chain uses TRBV9 and TRBJ1-6; D call uncertain. From germline, CDR1 is SGDLS and CDR2 YYNGEE. V dropped 4 bases and J dropped 8 bases, with 16 bases sitting between them. This CDR3 contains 15 residues. The CDR3 is CASSPGSPGDSPLHF. The CDR3 DNA follows: TGTGCCAGCAGCCCCGGAAGCCCCGGAGATTCACCCCTCCACTTT.

This clonotype was seen a few times. The chain combines TRBV14 with TRBJ2-3; D call uncertain. There are 12 residues in the CDR3. V was trimmed by 2 bases and J by 12 bases, leaving 12 bases between them. Germline CDR1 SGHDN, CDR2 FVKESK. CDR3 sequence (DNA): TGTGCCAGCAGCCAACTTATTTGGACCCAGTATTTT. Its protein is CASSQLIWTQYF.

There are a few counts of this clonotype. The chain has TRBV6-2 or TRBV6-3 and TRBJ2-1; 13 bases align to TRBD2. The germline CDR1 and CDR2 sequences are MNHEY and SVGEGT. This CDR3 region has 15 residues. The V gene end was trimmed by 4 bases and the J gene end by 8 bases; junction bases not matched to a gene: 5. The CDR3 DNA reads TGTGCCAGCAGTTCGGGACTAGCGGGGCTTTATGAGCAGTTCTTC. As protein: CASSSGLAGLYEQFF.

The sample holds a few counts of this clonotype. J is TRBJ2-1 and V is TRBV7-8; TRBD2 is a possible D gene (5 bases). This CDR3 is built from 15 residues. V was shortened by 5 bases and J by 4 bases, with 15 bases between the two germline ends. Germline CDR1 and CDR2: SGHVS and FQNEAQ. The CDR3 reads CASSRDSGGYNEQFF. Here the CDR3 DNA reads TGTGCCAGCAGCCGAGATTCAGGAGGTTACAATGAGCAGTTCTTC.

This chain links TRBV12-3 or TRBV12-4 with TRBJ2-5; D uncertain. The CDR3 runs 13 residues. The V gene lost 1 base and the J gene lost 5 bases, with 8 bases spanning the gap. The CDR3 nucleotides read TGTGCCAGCAGTTTAGTTTACGGGGAGACCCAGTACTTC. Its translation is CASSLVYGETQYF.

In its sample, this clonotype was seen many times. The chain couples TRBV10-3 to TRBJ2-4; TRBD2 matches 9 bases. Germline CDR1 ENHRY, CDR2 SYGVKD. The CDR3 spans 12 residues. Unmatched junction bases numbered 4, after V lost 9 bases and J lost 7 bases. The CDR3 coding sequence is TGTGCCATTTCTAGCGGGAACAACATTCAGTACTTC. Translation: CAISSGNNIQYF.

The table lists this clonotype with a few counts. The genes are TRBV30 and TRBJ2-3; a weak D match, TRBD2 (5 bases). The V gene's germline CDR1 is GTSNPN and CDR2 SVGIG (reference sequence). This CDR3 has 13 amino acids. V was trimmed by 4 bases and J by 0 bases, leaving 8 bases between them. Here the CDR3 DNA reads TGTGCCTGGATGAGGGATAGCACAGATACGCAGTATTTT. It translates to CAWMRDSTDTQYF.

This clonotype was seen only a few times. The chain is built from TRBV6-2 or TRBV6-3 and TRBJ2-2; possibly TRBD1 for D (6 bases). The V gene's germline CDR1 is MNHEY and CDR2 SVGEGT. Trimming stripped 6 bases from V and 7 bases from J, with 6 bases between. This CDR3 is 11 amino acids long. The DNA for the CDR3 is TGTGCCAGCAGACAGGGCGGGGAGCTGTTTTTT. Translated, it gives CASRQGGELFF.

This clonotype turned up a few times. The chain is built from TRBV5-1 and TRBJ1-6, with 9 bases fitting TRBD1. Trimming took 4 bases from V and 7 from J; bases not matched to a gene: 6. The CDR3 is 15 residues long. Per germline, CDR1 SGHRS and CDR2 YFSETQ. The CDR3 spells CASSAGQGVNSPLHF. CDR3 DNA: TGCGCCAGCAGCGCGGGACAGGGTGTGAATTCACCCCTCCACTTT.

The CDR3 DNA reads as TGTGCCAGCAGGCAAAGCTACGAGCAGTACTTC. It yields the protein CASRQSYEQYF. V gene TRBV12-3 or TRBV12-4 combines with J gene TRBJ2-7; D is unclear. The CDR3 has 11 residues. Deletions cut 6 bases from V and 3 bases from J, with 6 bases between.

J is TRBJ2-2 and V is TRBV29-1; the D is unclear. The CDR3 length is 14 residues. CDR1 and CDR2 (germline): SQVTM, ANQGSEA. Between the trimmed V and J ends, which lost 4 bases and 1 base, there was a span of 10 bases. CDR3 region: CSVVVLENTGELFF. CDR3 nucleotide sequence: TGCAGCGTTGTCGTCTTGGAGAACACCGGGGAGCTGTTTTTT.

This clonotype turned up a few times. The chain carries TRBV21-1 and TRBJ2-3. TRBV21-1 has pseudogene status. There are 15 residues in the CDR3. The CDR3 DNA reads TGTGCCAGCAGCAAATCCGACAATGGCGCAGATACGCAGTATTTT. It translates to CASSKSDNGADTQYF.

This clonotype has just a few counts. The chain links TRBV7-2 to TRBJ2-1, with 9 nucleotides matching TRBD2. CDR1 and CDR2 from the germline V gene are SGHTA and FQGNSA. J was trimmed by 0 bases and V by 0 bases; bases with no gene match: 9. CDR3 length: 19 amino acids. Here the CDR3 reads CASSLAGTPGLASYNEQFF. The CDR3 region has the DNA TGTGCCAGCAGCTTAGCTGGGACACCGGGACTAGCCTCCTACAATGAGCAGTTCTTC.

This clonotype has a count of ten or more. V usage is TRBV7-7 and J usage is TRBJ2-2; the D gene could be TRBD1 or TRBD2 (5 bases each). V lost 5 bases, J lost 2 bases, and 9 bases lay in between. The length of the CDR3 is 14 residues. Germline values: CDR1 SSHAT, CDR2 FNYEAQ (reference sequence). The CDR3 loop is CASSRGQNTGELFF. The CDR3 coding sequence is TGTGCCAGCAGCCGGGGCCAAAACACCGGGGAGCTGTTTTTT.

This clonotype occurred a few times. The V call is TRBV6-5, the J call TRBJ2-5, with D perhaps being TRBD1 or TRBD2 (5 bases each). V was shortened by 2 bases and J by 1 base, with 8 bases between the two germline ends. CDR1 is MNHEY, CDR2 SVGAGI, per germline. This CDR3 is 14 amino acids long. CDR3 sequence (DNA): TGTGCCAGCAGTTACGGGACCACCCAAGAGACCCAGTACTTC. Its protein product is CASSYGTTQETQYF.

This clonotype has only a few counts. CDR3 sequence reads: CASSFSGYRDEQYF. CDR3 coding DNA: TGTGCCAGCAGTTTTTCCGGGTACCGAGACGAGCAGTACTTC. This chain connects TRBV28 to TRBJ2-7; D is ambiguous. This CDR3 has 14 residues. The germline V gene encodes CDR1 MDHEN and CDR2 SYDVKM. V was clipped by 3 bases and J by 5 bases, with 14 bases between them. Drawing the rest from reference TRBV28 and TRBJ2-7, the complete variable domain is DVKVTQSSRYLVKRTGEKVFLECVQDMDHENMFWYRQDPGLGLRLIYFSYDVKMKEKGDIPEGYSVSREKKERFSLILESASTNQTSMYLCASSFSGYRDEQYFGPGTRLTVT.

This clonotype was seen many times. The V call is TRBV12-3 or TRBV12-4, the J call TRBJ2-1; D assignment may be TRBD1 or TRBD2 (5 bases each). This CDR3 comprises 10 residues. Trimming shortened V by 5 bases and J by 11 bases, and 7 bases separated the two germline ends. Here the CDR3 DNA reads TGTGCCAGCAGTCAGGGACAGCAGTTCTTC. Its protein is CASSQGQQFF.

The chain links TRBV7-6 to TRBJ2-5, with 11 bases fitting TRBD2. CDR3 size: 18 residues. V was clipped by 3 bases and J by 2 bases; unmatched bases: 11. The germline V gene has CDR1 SGHVS and CDR2 FNYEAQ. In DNA form, the CDR3 reads TGTGCCAGCAGCTTCTTTGGTAGCGGGAGGGCCGGGCAAGAGACCCAGTACTTC. It codes for CASSFFGSGRAGQETQYF.

The chain joins TRBV10-3 to TRBJ2-7; 7 nucleotides agree with TRBD1. J lost 4 bases, V lost 0 bases, and 9 bases had no gene match. Germline CDR1 reads ENHRY; CDR2 reads SYGVKD. This CDR3 contains 16 residues. The CDR3 protein is CAISESSDRVEYEQYF. As DNA, the CDR3 is TGTGCCATCAGTGAGTCCTCAGACAGGGTTGAATACGAGCAGTACTTC.

This clonotype was seen ten or more times. The chain carries TRBV28 and TRBJ2-1, with a tentative D call TRBD1 (6 bases). CDR1 is MDHEN, CDR2 SYDVKM, per germline. V lost 9 bases to trimming and J lost 4 bases, with 10 bases between them. The CDR3 contains 12 residues. DNA of the CDR3: TGTGCCAGTCGGACAGTATACAATGAGCAGTTCTTC. As protein: CASRTVYNEQFF. Supplemented by reference TRBV28 and TRBJ2-1, the full variable domain reads DVKVTQSSRYLVKRTGEKVFLECVQDMDHENMFWYRQDPGLGLRLIYFSYDVKMKEKGDIPEGYSVSREKKERFSLILESASTNQTSMYLCASRTVYNEQFFGPGTRLTVL.

This chain's CDR3 is CSATATGGAYNEQFF. CDR3 nucleotide sequence: TGCAGTGCTACGGCTACAGGGGGCGCCTACAATGAGCAGTTCTTC. The chain employs TRBV20-1 and TRBJ2-1; 9 bases fit TRBD1. Trimming cost V 4 bases and J 2 bases; bases outside gene matches: 6. Germline V gives CDR1 DFQATT, CDR2 SNEGSKA (reference sequence). This CDR3 has 15 amino acids.

This clonotype has more than one count but fewer than ten. This chain links TRBV5-1 with TRBJ2-1, with 10 positions matching TRBD1. The germline V gene has CDR1 SGHRS and CDR2 YFSETQ. Trimming took 3 bases from V and 6 from J; bases not matched to a gene: 3. The CDR3 runs 14 residues. CDR3 sequence: CASSSGTGVNEQFF. DNA for the CDR3: TGCGCCAGCAGCTCAGGGACAGGGGTCAATGAGCAGTTCTTC.

J is TRBJ2-3 and V is TRBV5-1; 7 positions match TRBD1. V was clipped by 0 bases and J by 2 bases; unmatched bases: 3. This CDR3 region has 15 residues. Germline values: CDR1 SGHRS, CDR2 YFSETQ. The CDR3 protein is CASSLAGQDTDTQYF. CDR3 nucleotide sequence: TGCGCCAGCAGCTTGGCCGGACAGGACACAGATACGCAGTATTTT.

In its sample, this clonotype was seen a few times. This chain connects TRBV29-1 to TRBJ1-2, with 9 bases identical to TRBD1. V was pared by 8 bases and J by 10 bases, with 8 bases of the junction left unmatched. This CDR3 is built from 11 residues. Germline CDR1 and CDR2: SQVTM and ANQGSEA. In DNA, the CDR3 is TGCAGCTTCCGACAGGGGGAGGTCTACACCTTC. Its translation is CSFRQGEVYTF.

This clonotype has only a few counts. The V call is TRBV7-9, the J call TRBJ2-7, with TRBD1 identical over 8 bases. CDR1 SEHNR and CDR2 FQNEAQ come from the germline V gene (reference sequence). V gave up 5 bases and J gave up 5 bases; unmatched junction bases: 2. This CDR3 region has 12 residues. CDR3: CASSMTGDEQYF. DNA of the CDR3: TGTGCCAGCAGCATGACAGGGGACGAGCAGTACTTC.

This clonotype has only a few counts. The chain carries TRBV9 and TRBJ2-7; a possible D gene is TRBD1 (6 bases). V lost 2 bases, J lost 3 bases, and 9 bases lay in between. Germline V gene sequence: CDR1 SGDLS, CDR2 YYNGEE. CDR3 length equals 13 residues. This CDR3 reads CASSVGTNYEQYF. DNA for the CDR3: TGTGCCAGCAGCGTCGGGACAAACTACGAGCAGTACTTC.

This clonotype was found a few times. J is TRBJ1-5 and V is TRBV28; possibly TRBD1 for D (6 bases). CDR3 length: 15 residues. Trimming cost V 3 bases and J 1 base, with 10 bases left between them. Per germline, CDR1 MDHEN and CDR2 SYDVKM. The CDR3, as DNA: TGTGCCAGCAGTTTGAAGGGGGAGAGCAATCAGCCCCAGCATTTT. The encoded protein is CASSLKGESNQPQHF.

This clonotype was recorded once. The genes are TRBV12-3 or TRBV12-4 and TRBJ2-1, with 10 bases identical to TRBD2. CDR3 size: 15 residues. The ends lost 2 bases at V and 8 bases at J; junction bases unmatched: 6. CDR3 in amino acids: CASSLPSGRDYEQFF. The CDR3 nucleotides read TGTGCCAGCAGTTTACCTAGCGGGAGAGACTATGAGCAGTTCTTC.

V and J are TRBV6-5 and TRBJ2-3; D is possibly TRBD1 (5 bases). Germline CDR1 and CDR2: MNHEY and SVGAGI. V gave up 6 bases and J gave up 3 bases, with 13 bases separating them. The length of the CDR3 is 14 residues. CDR3 in amino acids: CASRLPSGTDTQYF. In DNA, the CDR3 is TGTGCCAGCAGGTTACCCTCAGGGACAGATACGCAGTATTTT.

This clonotype occurred many times. The gene calls are TRBV10-3 and TRBJ2-3; 12 bases agree with TRBD1. Germline V gene sequence: CDR1 ENHRY, CDR2 SYGVKD. The CDR3 is made up of 16 amino acids. V was pared by 2 bases and J by 5 bases, with 5 bases of the junction left unmatched. The CDR3 here is CAISEGDRGRGDTQYF. In DNA form, the CDR3 reads TGTGCCATCAGTGAGGGGGACAGGGGGCGGGGAGATACGCAGTATTTT.

This clonotype was recorded a few times. V gene TRBV12-3 or TRBV12-4 combines with J gene TRBJ2-7; either TRBD1 or TRBD2 may fit D (5 bases each). This CDR3 region has 14 residues. The ends were cut back, 3 bases at V and 0 bases at J, with 9 bases in the middle. CDR3 sequence (DNA): TGTGCCAGCAGTTTTTGGGACGCCTCCTACGAGCAGTACTTC. It is translated as CASSFWDASYEQYF.